A selection of T cell receptor beta chains follows, all from one sample in a study of CD8 T cells in ankylosing spondylitis. TCRdb redid the calling of the 5' RACE reads with MiXCR, one entry per CDR3 protein. Seen here are some 150,000 distinct CDR3 sequences, more than 40% observed once, and the top ten hold roughly 15%. The sequenced sample consisted of synovial fluid, either unsorted or a sorted T cell fraction (not recorded which). These receptors originate from a male donor with ankylosing spondylitis. Both conserved end residues are part of each CDR3. The order of the fields is D gene, J gene, CDR3 length, V gene, clone size, CDR3 protein, CDR3 DNA. The D gene is left open where the match is weak. Where a row states a size, it is once, few, many or the class of an expanded clone; other rows omit it.

d_gene: TRBD2
j_gene: TRBJ2-1
len: 17
v_gene: TRBV3-1
abundance: NA
CDR3aa: CASSHPGLAAPYNEQFF
CDR3nt: TGTGCCAGCAGCCACCCGGGACTAGCGGCCCCTTACAATGAGCAGTTCTTC

d_gene: NA
j_gene: TRBJ1-1
len: 15
v_gene: TRBV19
abundance: few
CDR3aa: CASMWGRGGDTEAFF
CDR3nt: TGTGCCAGTATGTGGGGCAGGGGAGGGGACACTGAAGCTTTCTTT

d_gene: TRBD2
j_gene: TRBJ2-5
len: 21
v_gene: TRBV28
abundance: NA
CDR3aa: CASSLITFRAQAGVYQETQYF
CDR3nt: TGTGCCAGCAGTTTGATAACTTTCAGGGCTCAAGCGGGAGTGTACCAAGAGACCCAGTACTTC

d_gene: NA
j_gene: TRBJ2-3
len: 16
v_gene: TRBV4-1
abundance: NA
CDR3aa: CASSQGERVSTDTQYF
CDR3nt: TGCGCCAGCAGCCAAGGGGAACGGGTTAGCACAGATACGCAGTATTTT

d_gene: NA
j_gene: TRBJ2-1
len: 16
v_gene: TRBV3-1
abundance: few
CDR3aa: CASSLHHLATYNEQFF
CDR3nt: TGTGCCAGCAGCCTCCACCACCTAGCGACCTACAATGAGCAGTTCTTC

d_gene: NA
j_gene: TRBJ1-1
len: 16
v_gene: TRBV7-8
abundance: NA
CDR3aa: CASSLAGRGAFTEAFF
CDR3nt: TGTGCCAGCAGCTTAGCGGGACGGGGGGCTTTTACTGAAGCTTTCTTT

d_gene: TRBD2
j_gene: TRBJ2-3
len: 11
v_gene: TRBV2
abundance: NA
CDR3aa: CASSEASGQYF
CDR3nt: TGTGCCAGCAGTGAGGCTAGCGGCCAGTATTTT

d_gene: NA
j_gene: TRBJ2-3
len: 15
v_gene: TRBV27
abundance: NA
CDR3aa: CASSLWGFGTDTQYF
CDR3nt: TGTGCCAGCAGTTTATGGGGGTTCGGAACAGATACGCAGTATTTT

d_gene: TRBD1
j_gene: TRBJ2-5
len: 15
v_gene: TRBV27
abundance: NA
CDR3aa: CASTDTGTDQETQYF
CDR3nt: TGTGCCAGCACTGACACCGGGACAGATCAAGAGACCCAGTACTTC

d_gene: TRBD2
j_gene: TRBJ2-1
len: 18
v_gene: TRBV19
abundance: few
CDR3aa: CASSIDLLAGSSYNEQFF
CDR3nt: TGTGCCAGTAGTATAGACCTACTAGCGGGGAGCTCCTACAATGAGCAGTTCTTC